The 25 T cell receptor beta chains in this list originate from one sample, sequenced in a study of T-cell memory formation after mild COVID-19. Each CDR3 protein gets one entry after TCRdb re-called the 5' RACE reads with MiXCR. The sample consists of under 300,000 distinct CDR3 sequences, roughly 17% of them appearing once. Sequencing input: PBMCs or a T cell subset sorted from them (not recorded which). Source of these receptors: a man younger than 35 who had mild COVID-19 (a few samples of this study predate the infection). Cell type and time point are not known.

There are many counts of this clonotype. J is TRBJ2-1 and V is TRBV7-8; weak D call: TRBD2 (7 bases). V lost 1 base, J lost 2 bases, and 9 bases lay in between. Germline V CDR1 and CDR2: SGHVS, FQNEAQ. The CDR3 length is 15 residues. The CDR3 is CASSLGRGPYNEQFF. In DNA form, the CDR3 reads TGTGCCAGCAGCTTAGGGCGGGGGCCCTACAATGAGCAGTTCTTC.

This clonotype was found many times. The J gene is TRBJ2-7, the V gene TRBV7-9; tentatively, D is TRBD1 (5 bases). The CDR3 is 11 residues long. Germline CDR1 and CDR2: SEHNR and FQNEAQ (reference sequence). Trimming took off 9 bases at V and 3 bases at J, with 9 bases between the two ends. In DNA, the CDR3 is TGTGCCAGACTGGGGCACTACGAGCAGTACTTC. Amino acids: CARLGHYEQYF.

V usage is TRBV9 and J usage is TRBJ2-1; D perhaps matches TRBD2 (6 bases). V was pared by 0 bases and J by 2 bases, with 6 bases between. CDR1 is SGDLS and CDR2 is YYNGEE in the germline V gene. The CDR3 runs to 14 residues. The CDR3 DNA sequence: TGTGCCAGCAGCGTAGCGGGGGCCTACAATGAGCAGTTCTTC. This gives the protein CASSVAGAYNEQFF.

This clonotype was counted between two and nine times. The chain joins TRBV7-9 to TRBJ2-3; 8 bases match TRBD1. This CDR3 spans 14 amino acids. Trimming at V came to 8 bases and at J to 5 bases, leaving 9 bases not matched to a gene. Per germline, CDR1 SEHNR and CDR2 FQNEAQ (reference sequence). CDR3 nucleotide sequence: TGTGCCAGCCCAGGGGGCGGGGTTCGAGATACGCAGTATTTT. Its protein product is CASPGGGVRDTQYF.

The CDR3 here is CASSVGQQINWGYGYTF. The CDR3, as DNA: TGTGCCAGCAGCGTAGGACAGCAAATCAACTGGGGCTATGGCTACACCTTC. The chain is built from TRBV9 and TRBJ1-2, with a tentative D call TRBD1 (5 bases). V dropped 0 bases and J dropped 4 bases, with 19 bases sitting between them. The CDR3 covers 17 residues. Germline V gives CDR1 SGDLS, CDR2 YYNGEE.

This clonotype was counted a few times. The chain uses TRBV5-1 and TRBJ2-2; D is unresolved. The CDR3 runs 14 residues. Trimming removed 2 bases from V and 4 bases from J, with 9 bases in between. The germline gives CDR1 SGHRS, CDR2 YFSETQ. The CDR3 sequence: CASSFQESTGELFF. CDR3 DNA sequence: TGCGCCAGCAGCTTCCAGGAATCCACCGGGGAGCTGTTTTTT.

The chain employs TRBV18 and TRBJ2-2, with TRBD2 identical over 8 bases. V shed 6 bases, J shed 5 bases, and the junction held 23 bases outside the gene matches. The germline V gene has CDR1 KGHSH and CDR2 LQKENI. CDR3 length: 20 residues. Here the CDR3 DNA reads TGTGCCAGCTCCTCGACCCAAAGGGCCGGGGGGGCCCGAATTACCGGGGAGCTGTTTTTT. Protein product: CASSSTQRAGGARITGELFF.

The gene calls are TRBV12-3 or TRBV12-4 and TRBJ2-7; D perhaps matches TRBD1 (6 bases). The CDR3 loop spans 13 amino acids. Trimming cost V 6 bases and J 5 bases, with 14 bases left between them. The CDR3 nucleotides read TGTGCCAGCAGCGCACAGGGTTGGGACGAGCAGTACGTC. It translates to CASSAQGWDEQYV.

The chain has TRBV6-2 or TRBV6-3 and TRBJ2-6; D call uncertain. Germline loops: CDR1 MNHEY, CDR2 SVGEGT. V gave up 1 base and J gave up 0 bases, with 1 base separating them. The CDR3 has 14 amino acids. For the CDR3, the DNA is TGTGCCAGCAGTTACTTCTCTGGGGCCAACGTCCTGACTTTC. This translates into CASSYFSGANVLTF.

V is TRBV9 and J is TRBJ2-3, with no clear D. Germline assignment: CDR1 SGDLS and CDR2 YYNGEE. The CDR3 covers 17 residues. The V end was cut by 4 bases, the J end by 1 base, with 19 bases between. The CDR3 DNA follows: TGTGCCAGCAGCCCCGTGGTATTTGCCCCCGGCACAGATACGCAGTATTTT. It is translated as CASSPVVFAPGTDTQYF.

This clonotype was detected a few times. CDR3 DNA: TGCGCCAGCAGCTCAAGCCCGCCGGGACAGGGTTTCGAGCAGTACTTC. Translating it yields CASSSSPPGQGFEQYF. The chain couples TRBV5-1 to TRBJ2-7, with TRBD1 matching over 9 bases. The CDR3 runs 16 residues. V shed 3 bases and J 6 bases; nucleotides not matched to a gene: 13. Germline assignment: CDR1 SGHRS and CDR2 YFSETQ. The full variable domain, rest sourced from reference TRBV5-1 and TRBJ2-7, is KAGVTQTPRYLIKTRGQQVTLSCSPISGHRSVSWYQQTPGQGLQFLFEYFSETQRNKGNFPGRFSGRQFSNSRSEMNVSTLELGDSALYLCASSSSPPGQGFEQYFGPGTRLTVT.

The chain couples TRBV7-9 to TRBJ1-2, with D unclear. Germline V gene sequence: CDR1 SEHNR, CDR2 FQNEAQ (reference sequence). The CDR3 is made up of 14 amino acids. Trimming shortened V by 3 bases and J by 4 bases, and 12 bases separated the two germline ends. CDR3 region: CASSLSGSSYGYTF. The CDR3, as DNA: TGTGCCAGCAGCTTGTCGGGCAGCAGCTATGGCTACACCTTC.

V usage is TRBV12-3 or TRBV12-4 and J usage is TRBJ2-3; 7 nucleotides agree with TRBD2. This CDR3 spans 15 amino acids. With V trimmed by 7 bases and J by 1 base, 8 bases remained unmatched. CDR3 loop: CASTYGGEGTDTQYF. For the CDR3, the DNA is TGTGCCAGCACCTATGGGGGGGAGGGCACAGATACGCAGTATTTT.

This clonotype was counted only a few times. The rearrangement links TRBV29-1 to TRBJ1-2, with unresolved D. Germline CDR1 reads SQVTM; CDR2 reads ANQGSEA. V was shortened by 2 bases and J by 10 bases, with 8 bases between the two germline ends. This CDR3 is built from 10 residues. The CDR3 DNA is TGCAGCGTTGAACAGGACGACTACACCTTC. Amino acids: CSVEQDDYTF. The full variable domain, rest sourced from reference TRBV29-1 and TRBJ1-2, is SAVISQKPSRDICQRGTSLTIQCQVDSQVTMMFWYRQQPGQSLTLIATANQGSEATYESGFVIDKFPISRPNLTFSTLTVSNMSPEDSSIYLCSVEQDDYTFGSGTRLTVV.

This clonotype occurred a few times. The chain carries TRBV6-2 or TRBV6-3 and TRBJ1-1; D is uncertain. V dropped 3 bases and J dropped 0 bases, with 8 bases sitting between them. This CDR3 is 14 amino acids long. Germline lookup yields CDR1 MNHEY and CDR2 SVGEGT. The CDR3 region has the DNA TGTGCCAGCAGTTATTTAGGGATGAACACTGAAGCTTTCTTT. Protein sequence: CASSYLGMNTEAFF.

The gene calls are TRBV6-2 or TRBV6-3 and TRBJ1-1, with 7 bases lining up with TRBD1. Germline V gene data show CDR1 as MNHEY and CDR2 as SVGEGT. V trimming: 5 bases; J trimming: 3 bases; junction bases outside the gene matches: 9. This CDR3 has 15 amino acids. Here the CDR3 reads CASSKRTGVDTEAFF. The DNA for the CDR3 is TGTGCCAGCAGTAAGAGGACAGGAGTGGACACTGAAGCTTTCTTT.

The V call is TRBV15, the J call TRBJ1-4; TRBD1 might be the D (5 bases). Trimming cost V 1 base and J 7 bases, with 10 bases left between them. The CDR3 is 14 amino acids. CDR1 and CDR2 from the germline V gene are LNHNV and YYDKDF (reference sequence). In DNA, the CDR3 is TGTGCCACCAGCAGAGGGGGGGATGGTGAAAAACTGTTTTTT. As protein: CATSRGGDGEKLFF.

The chain carries TRBV6-2 or TRBV6-3 and TRBJ2-1; TRBD1 is a possible D gene (5 bases). This CDR3 is 14 amino acids long. CDR1 is MNHEY, CDR2 SVGEGT, per germline. The V end lost 7 bases, the J end lost 5 bases, and 15 bases lay between the germline ends. The CDR3 DNA reads as TGTGCCAGCATGACACAGGACGGAAACAATGAGCAGTTCTTC. Translated, it gives CASMTQDGNNEQFF.

This clonotype was seen a handful of times. This chain links TRBV18 with TRBJ1-1; D gene unclear. This CDR3 spans 13 amino acids. From germline, CDR1 is KGHSH and CDR2 LQKENI. The V end was cut by 4 bases, the J end by 3 bases, with 9 bases between. CDR3 loop: CASSLTEDTEAFF. CDR3 bases: TGTGCCAGCTCACTAACAGAAGACACTGAAGCTTTCTTT.

This clonotype came up a few times. The chain is built from TRBV21-1 and TRBJ2-7; the tabulated D call, TRBD2, remains unverified against the DNA. TRBV21-1 is noted as a pseudogene. The CDR3 has 18 amino acids. The CDR3 sequence is CASSKPPVTSGGPGEQYF. The CDR3 DNA reads as TGTGCCAGCAGCAAGCCCCCGGTGACTAGCGGGGGGCCCGGCGAGCAGTACTTC.

This clonotype was picked up a small number of times. The gene calls are TRBV5-1 and TRBJ1-6; D unresolved. The CDR3 sequence is 16 residues long. V was cut by 4 bases and J by 0 bases, with 11 bases left in between. CDR1 and CDR2 from the germline V gene are SGHRS and YFSETQ. CDR3 nucleotides: TGCGCCAGCAGCATCGATCCTAGCTCCTATAATTCACCCCTCCACTTT. Amino acid sequence: CASSIDPSSYNSPLHF. Based on the CDR3 plus reference TRBV5-1 and TRBJ1-6, the full variable domain is KAGVTQTPRYLIKTRGQQVTLSCSPISGHRSVSWYQQTPGQGLQFLFEYFSETQRNKGNFPGRFSGRQFSNSRSEMNVSTLELGDSALYLCASSIDPSSYNSPLHFGNGTRLTVT.

This clonotype was seen more than once but under ten times. The chain uses TRBV2 and TRBJ2-2; the D gene is possibly TRBD1 (6 bases). There are 15 residues in the CDR3. The germline gives CDR1 SNHLY, CDR2 FYNNEI. Trimming stripped 8 bases from V and 2 bases from J, with 15 bases between. The chain's CDR3 is CASGVQGSNTGELFF. The CDR3 DNA reads TGTGCCAGCGGAGTGCAGGGGTCAAACACCGGGGAGCTGTTTTTT.

The J gene is TRBJ2-5, the V gene TRBV7-2; 10 bases align to TRBD1. With V trimmed by 5 bases and J by 5 bases, 8 bases remained unmatched. The length of the CDR3 is 15 residues. CDR1 is SGHTA, CDR2 FQGNSA, per germline. CDR3 sequence reads: CASSPQTGGGETQYF. As DNA, the CDR3 is TGTGCCAGCAGCCCCCAGACAGGGGGCGGTGAGACCCAGTACTTC.

This clonotype was counted at least ten times. The chain is built from TRBV6-4 and TRBJ1-5; D perhaps matches TRBD1 (5 bases). Germline V gene lookup returns CDR1 MRHNA and CDR2 SNTAGT. V was clipped by 2 bases and J by 6 bases, with 8 bases between them. This CDR3 has 13 amino acids. This CDR3 is CASSDEGIQPQHF. The CDR3 DNA sequence: TGTGCCAGCAGTGACGAGGGGATTCAGCCCCAGCATTTT.

This clonotype appeared a few times. The rearrangement uses TRBV6-2 or TRBV6-3 and TRBJ2-3; TRBD2 agrees at 10 bases. The CDR3 runs to 15 residues. Germline V gives CDR1 MNHEY, CDR2 SVGEGT. V was clipped by 6 bases and J by 7 bases; unmatched bases: 10. CDR3 DNA sequence: TGTGCCAGCAGCCCCGCTCTAGCGGGGGTAAATACGCAGTATTTT. It is translated as CASSPALAGVNTQYF.